The 11 T cell receptor beta chains reported below all come from one sample, sequenced in a study of blood T cell repertoires in COVID-19. TCRdb's table, derived via immunoSEQ multiplex PCR, lists solely in-frame clones and lacks some. The sample contains about 230,000 clones, roughly 87% of which appear only once. The sample was PBMCs or T cells enriched from blood (not recorded which). The receptors here all came from a man between 25 and 39 years old who had recovered from COVID-19.

V is TRBV14 and J is TRBJ2-1; D remains ambiguous. With 4 bases removed from V and 7 bases from J, the gap between germline ends came to 8 bases. The CDR3 contains 12 residues. CDR1 is SGHDN and CDR2 is FVKESK in the germline V gene. The DNA of the CDR3 is TGTGCCAGCAGCCCATCCCATAATGAGCAGTTCTTC. As protein: CASSPSHNEQFF. The full variable domain, with the rest looked up from reference TRBV14 and TRBJ2-1, is EAGVTQFPSHSVIEKGQTVTLRCDPISGHDNLYWYRRVMGKEIKFLLHFVKESKQDESGMPNNRFLAERTGGTYSTLKVQPAELEDSGVYFCASSPSHNEQFFGPGTRLTVL.

The chain couples TRBV10-3 to TRBJ2-7; TRBD2 matches 9 bases. Germline loops: CDR1 ENHRY, CDR2 SYGVKD. This CDR3 spans 14 amino acids. V lost 6 bases, J lost 0 bases, and 3 bases stayed unmatched. The CDR3 sequence is CAISRSGSSYEQYF. In DNA, the CDR3 is TGTGCCATCAGCCGTAGCGGGAGCTCCTACGAGCAGTACTTC.

This CDR3 reads CAWSENYGYTF. The CDR3 DNA sequence: TGTGCCTGGTCGGAGAACTATGGCTACACCTTC. The chain carries TRBV30 and TRBJ1-2; D remains unclear. With 5 bases removed from V and 2 bases from J, the gap between germline ends came to 6 bases. CDR1 and CDR2 (germline): GTSNPN, SVGIG (reference sequence). This CDR3 is 11 amino acids long.

This clone came up once. The chain links TRBV6-6 to TRBJ1-4; 9 bases align to TRBD1. V gave up 5 bases and J gave up 10 bases; unmatched junction bases: 8. The CDR3 runs 14 residues. In germline, CDR1 is MNHNY, CDR2 SVGAGI (reference sequence). The CDR3 here is CASSLGTGRTKLFF. CDR3 nucleotide sequence: TGTGCCAGCAGTCTTGGGACAGGGAGGACAAAACTGTTTTTT.

The chain recombines TRBV27 with TRBJ2-3; TRBD1 is a possible D gene (7 bases). Germline CDR1 and CDR2: MNHEY and SMNVEV (reference sequence). V lost 7 bases, J lost 5 bases, and 13 bases lay in between. The CDR3 loop spans 13 amino acids. The CDR3 nucleotides are TGTGCCAGCAACTACAGGGGAGGAGATACGCAGTATTTT. Protein product: CASNYRGGDTQYF.

The chain couples TRBV28 to TRBJ1-5, with D possibly TRBD1 on 6 matching bases. This CDR3 region has 15 residues. Trimming left V 1 base short and J 4 bases short, with 11 bases between. Germline values: CDR1 MDHEN, CDR2 SYDVKM. The CDR3 nucleotides read TGTGCCAGCAGTTTATTACGGACAGTAAATCAGCCCCAGCATTTT. Protein sequence: CASSLLRTVNQPQHF.

The gene calls are TRBV27 and TRBJ2-7; perhaps TRBD2 as D (5 bases). This CDR3 comprises 16 residues. V was pared by 2 bases and J by 3 bases, with 17 bases between. The germline gives CDR1 MNHEY, CDR2 SMNVEV (reference sequence). In DNA, the CDR3 is TGTGCCAGCAGTTTACCCAGACTATCCTCCCACTACGAGCAGTACTTC. Translated, it gives CASSLPRLSSHYEQYF.

The J gene is TRBJ1-4, the V gene TRBV7-2; D is unresolved. Germline V gene sequence: CDR1 SGHTA, CDR2 FQGNSA. The CDR3 runs 15 residues. The V end lost 1 base, the J end lost 8 bases, and 14 bases lay between the germline ends. This CDR3 reads CASSLGGGSGEKLFF. The CDR3 region has the DNA TGTGCCAGCAGCTTAGGAGGTGGGTCCGGCGAAAAACTGTTTTTT.

CDR3 bases: TGTGCCAGCAGTTTAGACAACCTCGGTACCACAGATACGCAGTATTTT. This codes for CASSLDNLGTTDTQYF. The chain couples TRBV27 to TRBJ2-3; the D is unclear. V lost 2 bases to trimming and J lost 2 bases, with 14 bases between them. Germline CDR1 and CDR2: MNHEY and SMNVEV (reference sequence). The CDR3 consists of 16 residues.

The chain couples TRBV5-4 to TRBJ2-5; 7 bases are a match to TRBD1. The CDR3 is 17 residues long. CDR1 and CDR2 from the germline V gene are SGHNT and YYREEE (reference sequence). With 4 bases clipped from V and 2 bases from J, the junction kept 14 bases outside the gene matches. As DNA, the CDR3 is TGTGCCAGCAGCGGTGCGGGTTCAAGGGGGCAGCAAGAGACCCAGTACTTC. Translation: CASSGAGSRGQQETQYF.

The chain links TRBV23-1 to TRBJ1-1; D may be TRBD1 (6 bases). Being an ORF, TRBV23-1 has a function that is uncertain. The CDR3 consists of 15 residues. V dropped 4 bases and J dropped 9 bases, with 21 bases sitting between them. The CDR3 DNA reads TGCGCCAGCAGTCGACCAACAGGGATTCCGTTACAAGCTTTCTTT. It translates to CASSRPTGIPLQAFF.